This T cell receptor beta chain was profiled in a study of blood T cell repertoires in COVID-19. Study information: Acute and convalescent COVID-19 samples came from the United States, Italy and Spain. The cDNA or gDNA used as material had been derived from T cells, B-cell-depleted T cells, or PBMCs.

As originally analysed: How many nucleated cells were present was estimated from reference gene primer amplification. TCRdb's copy holds only in-frame clones and misses some; the assay was immunoSEQ multiplex PCR. V and J calls and clone size are as listed in that table; D and trimming were resolved from the DNA. The top ten hold 7.4% of the sample, which has 200,000 to 250,000 clones, roughly four fifths seen once. This CDR3 is 13 amino acids long. V shed 6 bases and J shed 3 bases, with 6 bases lying between them. The receptor comes from a woman in her fifties or sixties with acute or convalescent COVID-19. Material: peripheral blood. The rearrangement joins TRBV12-3 or TRBV12-4 to TRBJ2-6; no firm D call. The chain's CDR3 is CASRPSGANVLTF. The CDR3 DNA reads as TGTGCCAGCAGGCCCAGTGGGGCCAACGTCCTGACTTTC.